The 8 T cell receptor beta chains below were found in one sample sequenced in a study of T cell repertoires in cytomegalovirus infection. Via MiXCR, TCRdb re-called the reads, giving one row per CDR3 protein. The sample has 150,000 to 200,000 distinct CDR3 sequences, under 15% seen once. The sequenced material came from PBMCs. These receptors all stem from a human donor in good health (CMV status not recorded). Some clones in this sample may be carry-over from other donors' samples.

This clonotype was detected ten times or more. J is TRBJ2-7 and V is TRBV7-2, with 9 nucleotides matching TRBD2. The V gene's germline CDR1 is SGHTA and CDR2 FQGNSA. Trimming removed 5 bases from V and 4 bases from J; junction bases left unmatched: 6. There are 14 residues in the CDR3. The CDR3 sequence: CASSERSGRYEQYF. CDR3 DNA: TGTGCCAGCAGCGAACGTAGCGGGAGATACGAGCAGTACTTC.

This rearrangement joins TRBV19 to TRBJ2-1, with TRBD1 as a possible D gene (5 bases). Germline V gives CDR1 LNHDA, CDR2 SQIVND (reference sequence). The CDR3 spans 13 residues. The V end lost 5 bases, the J end lost 5 bases, and 10 bases lay between the germline ends. For the CDR3, the DNA is TGTGCCAGTAGTCCTCAGGGAAACAATGAGCAGTTCTTC. Residues: CASSPQGNNEQFF.

This clonotype was counted ten times or more. Written as DNA, the CDR3 is TGTGCCAGCAGCCTAGGCAGCGACTATGGCTACACCTTC. Protein sequence: CASSLGSDYGYTF. The rearrangement joins TRBV7-2 to TRBJ1-2; D is undetermined. Trimming removed 5 bases from V and 3 bases from J, with 10 bases in between. The CDR3 has 13 amino acids. Germline V gives CDR1 SGHTA, CDR2 FQGNSA.

This clonotype was detected only a few times. The chain carries TRBV27 and TRBJ2-1, with TRBD1 identical over 11 bases. J lost 2 bases, V lost 7 bases, and 7 bases had no gene match. The CDR3 is 16 amino acids. CDR1 is MNHEY and CDR2 is SMNVEV in the germline V gene (reference sequence). CDR3: CASTPRDRGAYNEQFF. CDR3 DNA: TGTGCCAGCACTCCGAGGGACAGGGGGGCCTACAATGAGCAGTTCTTC.

This sequence joins TRBV28 and TRBJ2-1; possible D gene TRBD2, 6 bases. Germline loops: CDR1 MDHEN, CDR2 SYDVKM. The ends were cut back, 2 bases at V and 7 bases at J, with 15 bases in the middle. This CDR3 contains 15 residues. The CDR3 coding sequence is TGTGCCAGCAGTTTAGGGGGGATCGCCAGGAATGAGCAGTTCTTC. It yields the protein CASSLGGIARNEQFF.

This clonotype has ten or more counts. The chain recombines TRBV20-1 with TRBJ2-7; D uncertain. Germline CDR1 DFQATT, CDR2 SNEGSKA (reference sequence). V was clipped by 1 base and J by 3 bases, with 16 bases between them. The CDR3 runs to 15 residues. The CDR3 coding sequence is TGCAGTGCTAGAGGTCCAAGGCGTTGGGGCTACGAGCAGTACTTC. It encodes CSARGPRRWGYEQYF.

The chain combines TRBV18 with TRBJ2-7, with D perhaps TRBD2 (6 bases). V was pared by 3 bases and J by 0 bases, with 12 bases between. The CDR3 is 15 residues long. Per germline, CDR1 KGHSH and CDR2 LQKENI. In nucleotides, the CDR3 is TGTGCCAGCTCACCTGGGACTCAAAGCTCCTACGAGCAGTACTTC. Translating gives CASSPGTQSSYEQYF. The full variable domain, in which reference TRBV18 and TRBJ2-7 provide the parts outside the CDR3, is NAGVMQNPRHLVRRRGQEARLRCSPMKGHSHVYWYRQLPEEGLKFMVYLQKENIIDESGMPKERFSAEFPKEGPSILRIQQVVRGDSAAYFCASSPGTQSSYEQYFGPGTRLTVT.

The table lists this clonotype with a few counts. V usage is TRBV19 and J usage is TRBJ2-1; D ambiguous. Germline values: CDR1 LNHDA, CDR2 SQIVND (reference sequence). V was shortened by 8 bases and J by 15 bases, with 17 bases between the two germline ends. CDR3 size: 11 residues. CDR3 sequence (DNA): TGTGCCAGTTTCTGGACGGGCGATTGGTTCTTC. This sequence encodes CASFWTGDWFF.